This T cell receptor (beta chain) was retrieved from a study of beta chain features in type 1 diabetes (dated by TCRdb to the late 2010s). Turning to the overall study: Patients and healthy donors did not differ in mean age, gender distribution, total cell number or subset yield. Regulatory and stem cell-like memory subsets were obtained from only 8 patients and roughly 8 healthy donors, while naive and central memory subsets were obtained from all 30 or so donors. Across all samples, fewer than 110,000,000 sorted cells were examined, and cell number per subset correlated strongly with RNA yield. In the study, recently diagnosed type 1 diabetes patients and matched healthy donors were compared on the TCRB repertoires of their sorted circulating CD4+ T cell subsets.

Overall results and qualifications from the work: Type 1 diabetes patients showed a moderate but significant shortening of TCRB CDR3 length in all four CD4+ subsets. Shorter templates might have been favored by PCR, but patient and control samples were amplified and corrected together, so both groups would have been affected equally by any skew. Fewer insertions and more nucleotide deletions at VDJ recombination sites were observed in patients with type 1 diabetes, implying thymic rearrangement abnormalities. Because cDNA was sequenced instead of genomic DNA, highly expressing activated cells could be over-represented, though the groups showed no difference in activation or CD3 levels. Only small numbers of individuals were included in the HLA sub-analyses, which left unresolved whether HLA type had any influence on TCRB rearrangement. Naive, central memory and regulatory TCRB repertoires appeared more similar among patients than among healthy donors.

The entire amount of isolated RNA was reverse transcribed using the High Capacity cDNA Reverse Transcription Kit, so the sequenced TCRB transcripts were expressed ones. Naive, central memory and regulatory T cell samples underwent deep immunoSEQ sequencing, averaging about 3.5 million total reads per sample. After sorted cells were lysed in RLT buffer, RNA was extracted with DNase-treated RNeasy Micro or Mini kits, with the choice depending on cell number. To prevent cross-contamination, each cell subset was processed individually, whereas patient and healthy donor samples were processed jointly. TCRB sequences were amplified from cDNA with the immunoSEQ multiplex PCR, producing 87-bp fragments spanning the CDR3 region. Sequencing of the amplicons was performed on the Illumina HiSeq platform. The authors processed their data as follows. PCR bias was computationally corrected using synthetic template baselines, reads within Hamming distance 2 were collapsed, and singletons that could not be merged were discarded. Reads were aligned to IMGT to assign V, D and J genes, CDR3 length, and insertions or deletions at six rearrangement sites. Clonotype counts were normalized to sorted cell number within each subset before computing true diversity and Gini coefficients with the tcR R package. Repertoire sharing was quantified using the overlap coefficient calculated on TCRB nucleotide sequences. TCRdb obtained this table from immuneACCESS and retained in-frame rearrangements with V and J assigned. These tables miss some clones; where compared with another copy, unresolved V genes account for less than half of the shortfall, and the remainder is unexplained. V and J calls and clone size follow that table, whereas D and trimming were derived from the DNA. The sample table shows 160,000 or so clones, and 11% are seen once. The ten largest clones take up approximately 2% of the sample.

From each donor, a single peripheral blood sample of about 100 mL on average was drawn into heparinised tubes. A BD FACSAria II and a panel including CD45RO, CCR7, CD25, CD127, CD95 and CD27 were used to sort naive, central memory, regulatory and stem cell-like memory CD4+ T cells. Purity was above 98% for every sorted population. Right away, PBMCs were isolated by Lymphoprep density gradient centrifugation and were stained directly, with no culture step. Samples were stained and sorted in pairs, with one healthy donor and one patient per experiment, so that batch effects were minimized. Note on this clone: The antigen this receptor binds is unknown. Base quality data are lacking; no much larger clone is found one base away.

The receptor was isolated from a young man in good health. The material sequenced was central memory CD4+ T cells from blood.

The base sequence is TGTGCCAGCACCCTCACTAGCGGGTTGAAGGCCAAAAACATTCAGTACTTC. This encodes CASTLTSGLKAKNIQYF. The V and J segments used are TRBV28 and TRBJ2-4; the central 9 bases match TRBD2. After removal of 7 bases from V and 1 base from J, the junction retains 11 bases not matched to a gene. Via the germline V gene, CDR1 is MDHEN and CDR2 SYDVKM. Its CDR3 holds 17 amino acids, cysteine through phenylalanine. The only DNA kept is the CDR3, 51 bases in frame from the first base.